Presented here are 10 T cell receptor beta chains from one specimen sequenced in a study of metastatic and nonmetastatic thyroid tumors. TCRdb re-called the PCR reads via MiXCR. The profile shows 21,000 or so clones, around 18% of them singletons. No treatment had been given to any patient before thyroid surgery. Material for sequencing was blood. The receptors here all came from a male donor with papillary thyroid cancer or a benign thyroid nodule (not recorded which). Some clones in this sample may be carry-over from other donors' samples.

This clone was counted at least ten times. V and J are TRBV5-1 and TRBJ2-1; tentative D call: TRBD2 (6 bases). Germline V lookup: CDR1 SGHRS, CDR2 YFSETQ. V was trimmed by 3 bases and J by 0 bases, leaving 10 bases between them. CDR3 length equals 15 residues. The CDR3 DNA reads TGCGCCAGCAGCTCCGGAGGGAGCTCCTACAATGAGCAGTTCTTC. This encodes CASSSGGSSYNEQFF.

The genes are TRBV20-1 and TRBJ2-7; 12 nucleotides line up with TRBD2. Germline assignment: CDR1 DFQATT and CDR2 SNEGSKA (reference sequence). This CDR3 region has 13 residues. The V gene end was trimmed by 5 bases and the J gene end by 3 bases; junction bases not matched to a gene: 2. This CDR3 reads CSARTSGDYEQYF. As DNA, the CDR3 is TGCAGTGCTCGGACTAGCGGGGACTACGAGCAGTACTTC.

This clone showed up many times. DNA for the CDR3: TGCAGTGCCACCCCTGAGGAGGCTTACAATGAGCAGTTCTTC. Its protein product is CSATPEEAYNEQFF. The chain employs TRBV20-1 and TRBJ2-1; a weak D match, TRBD2 (5 bases). CDR3 length: 14 amino acids. Deletions cut 6 bases from V and 4 bases from J, with 16 bases between. Germline-derived CDR1 and CDR2 are DFQATT and SNEGSKA (reference sequence).

This clone occurred a few times. Germline is not matched at one junction end, which may reflect a read error. The rearrangement joins TRBV5-1 to TRBJ2-3; D possibly corresponds to TRBD2 (5 bases). CDR3 length equals 16 residues. From germline, CDR1 is SGHRS and CDR2 YFSETQ. The CDR3 DNA follows: TGCGCCAGCAGCTTGGATCGGACTCCGAGCATAGATACGCAGTATTTT. Encoded protein: CASSLDRTPSIDTQYF.

This clone was recorded at least ten times. The chain couples TRBV5-6 to TRBJ2-3; the match to TRBD2 covers 10 bases. The length of the CDR3 is 16 residues. Trimming took 4 bases from V and 3 from J; bases not matched to a gene: 8. The germline V gene has CDR1 SGHDT and CDR2 YYEEEE. The CDR3 reads CASSALAGGGTDTQYF. In nucleotides, the CDR3 is TGTGCCAGCAGCGCCTTAGCGGGAGGTGGAACAGATACGCAGTATTTT.

This clone has ten or more counts. The CDR3 region is CASSSTGFVTNEKLFF. CDR3 nucleotide sequence: TGTGCCAGCAGCTCGACAGGATTTGTTACTAATGAAAAACTGTTTTTT. The chain is built from TRBV11-3 and TRBJ1-4, with D tentatively TRBD1 (6 bases). The CDR3 has 16 amino acids. The ends were cut back, 4 bases at V and 2 bases at J, with 14 bases in the middle. Germline CDR1 SGHNT, CDR2 YENEEA. Supplemented by reference TRBV11-3 and TRBJ1-4, the full variable domain reads EAGVVQSPRYKIIEKKQPVAFWCNPISGHNTLYWYLQNLGQGPELLIRYENEEAVDDSQLPKDRFSAERLKGVDSTLKIQPAELGDSAVYLCASSSTGFVTNEKLFFGSGTQLSVL.

The chain carries TRBV3-1 and TRBJ2-2, with D perhaps TRBD2 (5 bases). There are 17 residues in the CDR3. Germline CDR1 and CDR2: LGHDT and YNNKEL (reference sequence). Trimming cost V 1 base and J 2 bases, with 14 bases left between them. The CDR3, as DNA: TGTGCCAGCAGCCAAGGGAACCCAGCGGCAAACACCGGGGAGCTGTTTTTT. Encoded protein: CASSQGNPAANTGELFF. Looking up the rest from reference TRBV3-1 and TRBJ2-2 gives the full variable domain: DTAVSQTPKYLVTQMGNDKSIKCEQNLGHDTMYWYKQDSKKFLKIMFSYNNKELIINETVPNRFSPKSPDKAHLNLHINSLELGDSAVYFCASSQGNPAANTGELFFGEGSRLTVL.

Note on this clone: One junction end does not reproduce the germline sequence, and a read error may be involved. The rearrangement links TRBV11-1 to TRBJ2-1; 7 positions match TRBD1. CDR3 length: 15 amino acids. Germline values: CDR1 SGHAT, CDR2 FQDESV (reference sequence). The CDR3 DNA is TGTGCCAGCAGCTTAGTGGGGACAGAGTACAATGAGCAGCTCTTT. Translation gives CASSLVGTEYNEQLF.

This clone was seen at least ten times. This chain connects TRBV20-1 to TRBJ1-4; D gene uncertain. Germline-derived CDR1 and CDR2 are DFQATT and SNEGSKA (reference sequence). This CDR3 is 12 amino acids long. The V and J ends lost 1 base and 7 bases respectively, with 7 bases between them. The CDR3, as DNA: TGCAGTGCTAGAGCAGATGTTGAAAAACTGTTTTTT. Protein: CSARADVEKLFF.

In its sample, this clone is medium-sized (0.01 to 0.1%). This CDR3 is also generated by other DNA sequences in the sample. The J gene is TRBJ2-7, the V gene TRBV2, with D possibly TRBD2 on 5 matching bases. The CDR3 spans 14 residues. CDR1 is SNHLY and CDR2 is FYNNEI in the germline V gene. V lost 2 bases and J lost 6, with 14 bases in between. CDR3 sequence reads: CASSESRGFGEQYF. The CDR3 nucleotides are TGTGCCAGCAGTGAAAGCCGGGGATTCGGCGAGCAGTACTTC.